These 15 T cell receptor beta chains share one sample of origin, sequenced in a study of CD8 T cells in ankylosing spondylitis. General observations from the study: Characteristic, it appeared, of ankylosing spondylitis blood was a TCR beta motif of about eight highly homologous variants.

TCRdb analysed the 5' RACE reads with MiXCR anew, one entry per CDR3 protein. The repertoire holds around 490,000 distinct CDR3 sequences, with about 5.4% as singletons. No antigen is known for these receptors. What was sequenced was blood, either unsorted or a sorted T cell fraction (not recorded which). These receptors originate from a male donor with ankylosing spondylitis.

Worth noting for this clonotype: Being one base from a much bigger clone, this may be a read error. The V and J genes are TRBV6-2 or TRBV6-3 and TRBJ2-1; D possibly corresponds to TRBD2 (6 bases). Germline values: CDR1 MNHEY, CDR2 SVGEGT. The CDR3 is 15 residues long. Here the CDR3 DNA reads TGTGCCAGCAGTTCACTAGCTGGCGATTACAATGAGCTGTTCTTC. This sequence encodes CASSSLAGDYNELFF.

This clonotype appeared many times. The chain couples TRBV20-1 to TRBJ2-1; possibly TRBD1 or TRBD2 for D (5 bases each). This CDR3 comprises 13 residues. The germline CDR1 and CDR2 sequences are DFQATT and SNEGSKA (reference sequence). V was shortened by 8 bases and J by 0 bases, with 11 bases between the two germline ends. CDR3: CSPGTRSYNEQFF. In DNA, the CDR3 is TGCAGTCCCGGGACGCGCTCCTACAATGAGCAGTTCTTC.

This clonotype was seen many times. The CDR3 region has the DNA TGCAGCGTGGGGGGGCGCGAAAAATATGGCTACACCTTC. It specifies CSVGGREKYGYTF. This chain uses TRBV29-1 with TRBJ1-2, with D perhaps matching TRBD1 (6 bases). CDR3 length: 13 amino acids. Germline V CDR1 and CDR2: SQVTM, ANQGSEA. V shed 6 bases and J shed 5 bases, with 16 bases lying between them.

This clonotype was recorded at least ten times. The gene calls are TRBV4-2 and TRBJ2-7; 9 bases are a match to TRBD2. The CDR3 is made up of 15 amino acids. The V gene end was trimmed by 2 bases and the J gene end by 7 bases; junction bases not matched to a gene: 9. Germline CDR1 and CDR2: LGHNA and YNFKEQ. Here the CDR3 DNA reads TGTGCCAGCAGCCAATCCGGCGGGAGGGCCCAAGAGCAGTACTTC. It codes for CASSQSGGRAQEQYF.

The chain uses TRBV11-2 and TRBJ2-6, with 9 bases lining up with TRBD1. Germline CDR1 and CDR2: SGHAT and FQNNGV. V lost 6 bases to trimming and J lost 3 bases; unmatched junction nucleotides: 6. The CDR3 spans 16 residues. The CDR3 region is CASSPQGALGANVLTF. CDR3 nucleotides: TGTGCCAGCAGTCCACAGGGGGCGCTTGGGGCCAACGTCCTGACTTTC. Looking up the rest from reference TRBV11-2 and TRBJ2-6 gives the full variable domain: EAGVAQSPRYKIIEKRQSVAFWCNPISGHATLYWYQQILGQGPKLLIQFQNNGVVDDSQLPKDRFSAERLKGVDSTLKIQPAKLEDSAVYLCASSPQGALGANVLTFGAGSRLTVL.

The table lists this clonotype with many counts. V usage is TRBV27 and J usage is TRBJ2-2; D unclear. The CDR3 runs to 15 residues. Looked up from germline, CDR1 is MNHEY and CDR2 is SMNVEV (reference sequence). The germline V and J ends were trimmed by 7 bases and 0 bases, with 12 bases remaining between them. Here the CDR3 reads CASKVRLSNTGELFF. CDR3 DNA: TGTGCCAGCAAGGTCAGATTATCGAACACCGGGGAGCTGTTTTTT.

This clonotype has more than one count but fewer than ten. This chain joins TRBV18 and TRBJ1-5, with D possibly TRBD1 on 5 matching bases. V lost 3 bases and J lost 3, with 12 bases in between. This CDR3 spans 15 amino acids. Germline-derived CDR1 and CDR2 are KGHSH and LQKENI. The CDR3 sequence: CASSPPGGFNQPQHF. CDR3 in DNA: TGTGCCAGCTCACCTCCCGGGGGGTTCAATCAGCCCCAGCATTTT.

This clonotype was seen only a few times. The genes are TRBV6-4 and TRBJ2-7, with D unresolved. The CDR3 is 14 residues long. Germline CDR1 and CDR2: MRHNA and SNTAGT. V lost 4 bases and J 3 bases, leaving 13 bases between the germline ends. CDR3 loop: CASSVGLGLYEQYF. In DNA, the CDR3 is TGTGCCAGCAGTGTCGGGCTAGGTCTCTACGAGCAGTACTTC.

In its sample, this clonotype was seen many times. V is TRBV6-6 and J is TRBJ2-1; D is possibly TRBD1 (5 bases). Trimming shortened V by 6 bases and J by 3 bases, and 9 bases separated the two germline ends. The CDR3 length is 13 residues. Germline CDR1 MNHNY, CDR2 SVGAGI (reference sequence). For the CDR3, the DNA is TGTGCCAGCAGCCTGGACATCTACAATGAGCAGTTCTTC. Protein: CASSLDIYNEQFF.

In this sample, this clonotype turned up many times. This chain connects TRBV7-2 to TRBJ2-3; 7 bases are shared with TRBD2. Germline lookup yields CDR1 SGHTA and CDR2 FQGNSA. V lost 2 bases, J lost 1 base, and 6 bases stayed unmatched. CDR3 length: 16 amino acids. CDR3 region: CASSLFIAGGTDTQYF. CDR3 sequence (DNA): TGTGCCAGCAGCTTATTTATCGCGGGGGGCACAGATACGCAGTATTTT.

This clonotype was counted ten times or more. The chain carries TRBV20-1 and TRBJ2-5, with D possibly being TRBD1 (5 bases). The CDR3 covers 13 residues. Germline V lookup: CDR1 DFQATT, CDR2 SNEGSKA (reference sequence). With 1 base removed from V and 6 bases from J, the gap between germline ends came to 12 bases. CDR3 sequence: CSARVWGSQTQYF. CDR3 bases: TGCAGTGCTAGAGTTTGGGGCAGCCAGACCCAGTACTTC.

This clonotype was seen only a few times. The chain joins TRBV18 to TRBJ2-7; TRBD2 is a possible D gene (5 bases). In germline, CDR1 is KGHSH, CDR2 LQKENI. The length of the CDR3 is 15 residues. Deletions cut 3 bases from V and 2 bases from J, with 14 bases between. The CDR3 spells CASSPLRTETYEQYF. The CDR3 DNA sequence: TGTGCCAGCTCACCCCTCCGGACTGAAACCTACGAGCAGTACTTC.

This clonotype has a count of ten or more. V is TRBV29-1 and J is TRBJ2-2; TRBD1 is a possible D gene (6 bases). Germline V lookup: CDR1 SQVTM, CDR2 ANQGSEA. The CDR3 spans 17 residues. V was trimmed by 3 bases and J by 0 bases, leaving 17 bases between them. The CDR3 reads CSVEDSQNPTNTGELFF. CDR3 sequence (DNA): TGCAGCGTTGAGGACAGCCAAAATCCAACGAACACCGGGGAGCTGTTTTTT.

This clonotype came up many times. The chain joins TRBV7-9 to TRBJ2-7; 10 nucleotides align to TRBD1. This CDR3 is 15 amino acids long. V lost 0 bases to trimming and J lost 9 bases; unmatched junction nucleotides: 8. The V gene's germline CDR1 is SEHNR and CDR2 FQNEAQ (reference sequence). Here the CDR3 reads CASSLAGTGVGGQYF. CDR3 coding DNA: TGTGCCAGCAGCTTAGCCGGGACAGGGGTCGGTGGGCAGTACTTC.

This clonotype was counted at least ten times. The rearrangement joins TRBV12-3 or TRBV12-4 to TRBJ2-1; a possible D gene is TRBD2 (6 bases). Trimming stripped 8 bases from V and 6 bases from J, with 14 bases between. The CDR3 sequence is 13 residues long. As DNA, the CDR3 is TGTGCCAGCTTCACCGGGGGAGTCAATGAGCAGTTCTTC. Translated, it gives CASFTGGVNEQFF.